This T cell receptor beta chain was obtained from a study of regulatory T cells in long-lasting Graves disease. For the study at large: Treatment with antithyroid drugs for over 5 years, together with positive TSH receptor antibodies, meant persistent Graves' disease. General study points: There was favoring of TRBV28, TRBJ1-2 and TRBJ2-5 in persistent disease. Whereas new patients shared 800 to 1,000 public clonotypes, persistent patients shared more, at about 3,000. Accuracy was perhaps lowered by the small sample size.

The CDR3 is 15 residues long. The V gene's germline CDR1 is MDHEN and CDR2 SYDVKM. J was trimmed by 6 bases and V by 2 bases; bases with no gene match: 8. Stated time point: persistent/refractory GD, antithyroid drugs over 5 years with positive TRAb. Extracted PBMC RNA gave rise to the TCR library. This clonotype was picked up many times. The antigen remains unidentified. CDR3 regions were amplified by Arm-PCR using iRepertoire HTBI primers to build TCR beta libraries. Via MiXCR, TCRdb re-called the multiplex PCR reads, giving one row per CDR3 protein. The table records 350,000 to 500,000 distinct CDR3 sequences, roughly a fifth of them present only once.

This receptor was obtained from a female donor with Graves disease. Sample: peripheral blood mononuclear cells (PBMCs), taken when the disease was refractory, from a patient treated with antithyroid drugs. The rearrangement uses TRBV28 and TRBJ1-2; 8 nucleotides line up with TRBD1. The chain's CDR3 is CASSLAGGSLHGYTF. The CDR3 DNA is TGTGCCAGCAGTTTAGCAGGGGGCTCTCTTCATGGCTACACCTTC.